This TCR beta chain is from a study of cytomegalovirus exposure and HLA in healthy donors. Study observations and caveats: In presence/absence analyses, roughly uniform sequencing depth across donors was assumed. About 87% or about 30% of the time was how often most TCR beta V segments were productive, according to an earlier analysis. In a later analysis, TCR beta V- and J-gene trimming showed a link to a missense DCLRE1C variant. There were a few CMV-associated chains whose specificity for CMV antigens was confirmed in vitro.

This clone has only a few counts. Its antigen is undetermined. This PCR relied on a set of 60 Vbeta primers and 13 Jbeta primers. Using immunoSEQ multiplex PCR, the repertoire was profiled, and TCRdb retains in-frame clones only, with some absent. The sample has about 160,000 clones, over 65% seen once. The CDR3 is 12 residues long. The germline CDR1 and CDR2 sequences are SEHNR and FQNEAQ (reference sequence). V lost 3 bases to trimming and J lost 9 bases, with 6 bases between them. V is TRBV7-9 and J is TRBJ1-6, with D hard to call. Sequenced: PBMCs. This receptor was obtained from a man aged 35-49 years in good health and CMV-seropositive. CDR3 amino acids: CASSFEGSPLHF. The CDR3 coding sequence is TGTGCCAGCAGCTTCGAGGGTTCACCCCTCCACTTT. The complete variable domain, with remaining parts taken from reference TRBV7-9 and TRBJ1-6, reads DTGVSQNPRHKITKRGQNVTFRCDPISEHNRLYWYRQTLGQGPEFLTYFQNEAQLEKSRLLSDRFSAERPKGSFSTLEIQRTEQGDSAMYLCASSFEGSPLHFGNGTRLTVT.